One and the same sample provided the 32 T cell receptor beta chains below, sequenced in a study of blood T cell repertoires in COVID-19. Profiling relied on immunoSEQ multiplex PCR, and the TCRdb table lists in-frame clones only, not all of them. The data hold fewer than 250,000 clones, with 65% to 85% observed a single time. What was sequenced was PBMCs or T cells enriched from blood (not recorded which). Receptors were obtained from a middle-aged woman with acute COVID-19.

The chain uses TRBV7-7 and TRBJ2-1; the match to TRBD2 covers 13 bases. The CDR3 runs 14 residues. The germline CDR1 and CDR2 sequences are SSHAT and FNYEAQ (reference sequence). The CDR3 here is CAVTSGRALDEQFF. The CDR3 region has the DNA TGTGCTGTAACTAGCGGGAGGGCCCTGGATGAGCAGTTCTTC.

The gene calls are TRBV7-9 and TRBJ2-5, with 7 bases that match TRBD2. Germline V gives CDR1 SEHNR, CDR2 FQNEAQ (reference sequence). The CDR3 is 17 amino acids. Trimming took 10 bases from V and 2 from J; bases not matched to a gene: 19. CDR3 loop: CAISDWGSGASQETQYF. In DNA form, the CDR3 reads TGTGCCATTTCCGACTGGGGAAGCGGGGCGTCTCAAGAGACCCAGTACTTC.

This chain links TRBV15 with TRBJ1-1; 7 bases fit TRBD1. The CDR3 has 17 amino acids. J was trimmed by 0 bases and V by 0 bases; bases with no gene match: 7. Germline V lookup: CDR1 LNHNV, CDR2 YYDKDF (reference sequence). DNA of the CDR3: TGTGCCACCAGCAGAGATAGGGACAGTCGCATGAACACTGAAGCTTTCTTT. Translated, it gives CATSRDRDSRMNTEAFF.

The chain combines TRBV9 with TRBJ2-1, with 9 bases identical to TRBD1. CDR3 length: 15 residues. The J segment lost 7 bases and the V segment lost 3 bases, leaving 8 bases of the junction unmatched. The germline CDR1 and CDR2 sequences are SGDLS and YYNGEE. CDR3 protein: CASSASGTGNNEQFF. Here the CDR3 DNA reads TGTGCCAGCAGCGCCTCCGGGACAGGGAATAATGAGCAGTTCTTC.

This clone was seen once. The rearrangement links TRBV10-3 to TRBJ1-3, with TRBD1 matching over 9 bases. The CDR3 loop spans 15 amino acids. J lost 1 base, V lost 6 bases, and 4 bases had no gene match. Germline CDR1 is ENHRY and CDR2 is SYGVKD. CDR3 in amino acids: CAIRAGTGSGNTIYF. CDR3 sequence (DNA): TGTGCCATCAGAGCCGGGACAGGGTCTGGAAACACCATATATTTT.

This sequence joins TRBV28 and TRBJ1-2, with TRBD1 matching over 9 bases. Trimming took 5 bases from V and 8 from J; bases not matched to a gene: 9. The CDR3 is made up of 14 amino acids. Germline V CDR1 and CDR2: MDHEN, SYDVKM. As DNA, the CDR3 is TGTGCCAGCAGTCTCCCGGGACAGGGCGGCGGCTACACCTTC. Translated: CASSLPGQGGGYTF.

V is TRBV3-1 (or the pseudogene TRBV3-2) and J is TRBJ2-1; maybe TRBD1 (7 bases). Germline V CDR1 and CDR2: LGHDT, YNNKEL (reference sequence). Deletions cut 4 bases from V and 5 bases from J, with 18 bases between. CDR3 length: 16 amino acids. The CDR3 loop is CASSPPRGTVNNEQFF. In nucleotides, the CDR3 is TGTGCCAGCAGCCCCCCCCGCGGGACAGTCAACAATGAGCAGTTCTTC.

V usage is TRBV10-3 and J usage is TRBJ2-7; no reliable D call. V lost 2 bases and J 4 bases, leaving 9 bases between the germline ends. This CDR3 spans 13 amino acids. Germline V lookup: CDR1 ENHRY, CDR2 SYGVKD. DNA for the CDR3: TGTGCCATCAGTGAGCTCGGGTTGTACGAGCAGTACTTC. Translation gives CAISELGLYEQYF.

CDR3 loop: CASSPVGRVAGMNTEAFF. CDR3 nucleotides: TGTGCCAGTAGTCCAGTGGGGAGAGTGGCCGGGATGAACACTGAAGCTTTCTTT. This chain joins TRBV19 and TRBJ1-1; D is unclear. The germline V gene encodes CDR1 LNHDA and CDR2 SQIVND (reference sequence). The germline V and J ends were trimmed by 5 bases and 0 bases, with 22 bases remaining between them. This CDR3 has 18 residues.

The J gene is TRBJ2-2, the V gene TRBV11-3; a possible D gene is TRBD1 (7 bases). CDR1 and CDR2 (germline): SGHNT, YENEEA. Trimming shortened V by 5 bases and J by 8 bases, and 15 bases separated the two germline ends. The CDR3 covers 14 residues. CDR3 sequence (DNA): TGTGCCAGCAGCCCAGGGGGAGGAATAGGGGAGCTGTTTTTT. It is translated as CASSPGGGIGELFF.

A few counts support this clone. The chain recombines TRBV28 with TRBJ1-2; D is ambiguous. CDR1 and CDR2 from the germline V gene are MDHEN and SYDVKM. V was pared by 1 base and J by 4 bases, with 13 bases between. The length of the CDR3 is 15 residues. The CDR3 nucleotides read TGTGCCAGCAGTTTATTTGGCAGACTCCTCTATGGCTACACCTTC. Translating gives CASSLFGRLLYGYTF.

The chain uses TRBV5-1 and TRBJ2-7, with 13 bases matching TRBD2. Germline CDR1 SGHRS, CDR2 YFSETQ. The CDR3 spans 16 residues. Germline trimming cut 0 bases from V and 2 bases from J; bases unmatched to any gene: 2. For the CDR3, the DNA is TGCGCCAGCAGCTTGGGACTAGCGGGAGGTCCCTACGAGCAGTACTTC. Translating it yields CASSLGLAGGPYEQYF. The full variable domain, its missing parts supplied by reference TRBV5-1 and TRBJ2-7, is KAGVTQTPRYLIKTRGQQVTLSCSPISGHRSVSWYQQTPGQGLQFLFEYFSETQRNKGNFPGRFSGRQFSNSRSEMNVSTLELGDSALYLCASSLGLAGGPYEQYFGPGTRLTVT.

The chain combines TRBV6-2 or TRBV6-3 with TRBJ1-2; possible D gene TRBD1, 5 bases. The CDR3 covers 14 residues. The V gene lost 4 bases and the J gene lost 8 bases, with 17 bases spanning the gap. Germline V gene lookup returns CDR1 MNHEY and CDR2 SVGEGT. In nucleotides, the CDR3 is TGTGCCAGCAGTTGGGACTACACGAGTAACGGCTACACCTTC. Translating it yields CASSWDYTSNGYTF.

The V and J genes are TRBV5-1 and TRBJ1-1, with a weak D call TRBD1 (6 bases). The CDR3 is made up of 14 amino acids. Germline CDR1 and CDR2: SGHRS and YFSETQ. The V gene lost 4 bases and the J gene lost 0 bases, with 10 bases spanning the gap. CDR3 sequence: CASSRTELNTEAFF. In nucleotides, the CDR3 is TGCGCCAGCAGCCGGACAGAGTTGAACACTGAAGCTTTCTTT.

The CDR3 DNA reads TGCAGTGCTAGTCTCCCCAATGAGCAGTTCTTC. Translated: CSASLPNEQFF. The chain has TRBV20-1 and TRBJ2-1, with D unclear. The germline CDR1 and CDR2 sequences are DFQATT and SNEGSKA (reference sequence). The V gene lost 3 bases and the J gene lost 6 bases, with 6 bases spanning the gap. There are 11 residues in the CDR3.

The V gene is TRBV28, the J gene TRBJ2-7; D is unclear. The CDR3 covers 11 residues. Germline CDR1 MDHEN, CDR2 SYDVKM. Trimming stripped 6 bases from V and 3 bases from J, with 6 bases between. The CDR3 DNA is TGTGCCAGCAGCCAGTACTACGAGCAGTACTTC. It is translated as CASSQYYEQYF. The variable domain in full, completed from reference TRBV28 and TRBJ2-7, reads DVKVTQSSRYLVKRTGEKVFLECVQDMDHENMFWYRQDPGLGLRLIYFSYDVKMKEKGDIPEGYSVSREKKERFSLILESASTNQTSMYLCASSQYYEQYFGPGTRLTVT.

The chain carries TRBV7-9 and TRBJ1-6, with TRBD1 matching 11 bases. Germline V lookup: CDR1 SEHNR, CDR2 FQNEAQ (reference sequence). J was trimmed by 7 bases and V by 6 bases; bases with no gene match: 5. The CDR3 has 15 residues. CDR3 loop: CASSGQGAENSPLHF. The CDR3 DNA follows: TGTGCCAGCAGTGGACAGGGGGCGGAAAATTCACCCCTCCACTTT.

In DNA form, the CDR3 reads TGTGCCAGCAGCTTAGACATAGGACTAGCGCGCGGCAATGAGCAGTTCTTC. Translation gives CASSLDIGLARGNEQFF. The rearrangement uses TRBV7-3 and TRBJ2-1; 9 bases agree with TRBD2. J gave up 6 bases and V 2 bases, and 11 bases lay outside the gene matches. The CDR3 is made up of 17 amino acids. CDR1 SGHTA and CDR2 FQGTGA come from the germline V gene.

J is TRBJ2-2 and V is TRBV12-5, with a possible D match to TRBD2 (6 bases). The CDR3 runs 19 residues. The germline V gene has CDR1 LGHNT and CDR2 FRNRAP. V lost 1 base and J lost 5, with 23 bases in between. CDR3 in amino acids: CASGLGPGSGSQRTGELFF. Here the CDR3 DNA reads TGTGCTAGTGGTTTGGGCCCGGGTAGCGGAAGCCAGAGGACCGGGGAGCTGTTTTTT.

The rearrangement joins TRBV5-1 to TRBJ2-1; 7 bases line up with TRBD2. The CDR3 covers 15 residues. V was pared by 2 bases and J by 0 bases, with 2 bases of the junction left unmatched. The germline V gene encodes CDR1 SGHRS and CDR2 YFSETQ. The CDR3: CASSFGGSSYNEQFF. CDR3 nucleotide sequence: TGCGCCAGCAGCTTCGGGGGGAGCTCCTACAATGAGCAGTTCTTC.

The V and J genes are TRBV3-1 (or the pseudogene TRBV3-2) and TRBJ1-2; perhaps TRBD1 as D (6 bases). Germline lookup yields CDR1 LGHDT and CDR2 YNNKEL (reference sequence). The CDR3 covers 15 residues. The V end was cut by 2 bases, the J end by 0 bases, with 10 bases between. The CDR3 sequence is CASSQTQGSNYGYTF. The CDR3 DNA reads TGTGCCAGCAGCCAAACACAGGGTTCTAACTATGGCTACACCTTC.

The chain recombines TRBV7-9 with TRBJ1-1; possibly TRBD1 for D (5 bases). Germline-derived CDR1 and CDR2 are SEHNR and FQNEAQ (reference sequence). The CDR3 totals 14 residues. V shed 2 bases and J shed 1 base, with 8 bases lying between them. Written as DNA, the CDR3 is TGTGCCAGCAGCTTATTAAGGGGGAACACTGAAGCTTTCTTT. It is translated as CASSLLRGNTEAFF.

The chain is built from TRBV24-1 and TRBJ2-1; D possibly corresponds to TRBD2 (6 bases). CDR1 KGHDR and CDR2 SFDVKD come from the germline V gene. This CDR3 has 16 residues. Trimming shortened V by 3 bases and J by 0 bases, and 11 bases separated the two germline ends. The CDR3 sequence is CATSDRDSSSYNEQFF. The DNA of the CDR3 is TGTGCCACCAGTGATCGGGACTCGAGCTCCTACAATGAGCAGTTCTTC.

The V call is TRBV24-1, the J call TRBJ1-5, with TRBD1 matching over 7 bases. CDR3 size: 16 residues. V shed 4 bases, J shed 3 bases, and the junction held 8 bases outside the gene matches. The germline V gene has CDR1 KGHDR and CDR2 SFDVKD. The CDR3 sequence: CATSDRTGGYNQPQHF. As DNA, the CDR3 is TGTGCCACCAGTGACCGGACAGGAGGATACAATCAGCCCCAGCATTTT.

The chain is built from TRBV21-1 and TRBJ1-6. TRBV21-1 is recorded as a pseudogene. The CDR3 totals 20 residues. CDR3 loop: CASSTGLVPPPRYKNSPLHF. CDR3 DNA: TGTGCCAGCAGCACCGGACTCGTCCCCCCCCCACGATATAAGAATTCACCCCTCCACTTT.

This clone appeared many times. V is TRBV5-4 and J is TRBJ2-7; D perhaps matches TRBD2 (6 bases). The germline CDR1 and CDR2 sequences are SGHNT and YYREEE (reference sequence). V lost 3 bases and J lost 2, with 18 bases in between. The CDR3 runs 16 residues. The CDR3, as DNA: TGTGCCAGCAGCTCAGACCCCGGGACTGTTCCCTACGAGCAGTACTTC. Translated: CASSSDPGTVPYEQYF.

A note on this clone: Mismatch with germline at one junction end may stem from a read error. This rearrangement joins TRBV11-2 to TRBJ2-3; TRBD1 might be the D (6 bases). CDR3 size: 14 residues. CDR1 is SGHAT, CDR2 FQNNGV, per germline. The chain's CDR3 is CASSLDQGWDTQYF. CDR3 coding DNA: TGTGCCAGCAGTTTAGATCAGGGGTGGGATACGCAGTATTTT.

V and J are TRBV7-2 and TRBJ1-1; possibly TRBD1 for D (5 bases). Trimming cost V 5 bases and J 1 base, with 14 bases left between them. The CDR3 consists of 15 residues. Germline values: CDR1 SGHTA, CDR2 FQGNSA. CDR3 region: CASSPESGWNTEAFF. CDR3 nucleotides: TGTGCCAGCAGCCCCGAGTCAGGGTGGAACACTGAAGCTTTCTTT.

The chain has TRBV10-3 and TRBJ2-1; 8 bases agree with TRBD1. The CDR3 extends over 14 amino acids. Trimming at V came to 6 bases and at J to 4 bases, leaving 5 bases not matched to a gene. Germline V lookup: CDR1 ENHRY, CDR2 SYGVKD. As DNA, the CDR3 is TGTGCCATCAGCTTAGGGACAGGTTACAATGAGCAGTTCTTC. This translates into CAISLGTGYNEQFF.

The V gene is TRBV24-1, the J gene TRBJ2-2; weak D call: TRBD1 (6 bases). Trimming shortened V by 3 bases and J by 0 bases, and 10 bases separated the two germline ends. The CDR3 is made up of 16 amino acids. CDR1 KGHDR and CDR2 SFDVKD come from the germline V gene. The CDR3 DNA is TGTGCCACCAGTGATCACAGGGCAGCGAACACCGGGGAGCTGTTTTTT. Translating gives CATSDHRAANTGELFF.

The J gene is TRBJ2-7, the V gene TRBV6-5; no reliable D call. Trimming cost V 4 bases and J 2 bases, with 9 bases left between them. Germline-derived CDR1 and CDR2 are MNHEY and SVGAGI. There are 13 residues in the CDR3. The DNA of the CDR3 is TGTGCCAGCAGTTCCTACCTTACCTACGAGCAGTACTTC. Translating it yields CASSSYLTYEQYF.

A note on this clone: One end of the junction is discordant with germline, which a read error may explain. The chain employs TRBV7-7 and TRBJ2-1, with D tentatively TRBD2 (6 bases). The CDR3 sequence is 14 residues long. Germline values: CDR1 SSHAT, CDR2 FNYEAQ (reference sequence). The CDR3 DNA is TGTGCTAGCAGCTTAACGGGACTTTACAATGAGCAGTTCTTC. Protein sequence: CASSLTGLYNEQFF.